Below are 9 T cell receptor beta chains sequenced from a single sample in a study of OX40 agonist ivuxolimab in advanced cancers. TCRdb keeps only in-frame clones here, not all; method: immunoSEQ multiplex PCR. The sample includes over 60,000 clones, roughly 94% seen only once; the top ten take about 15%. The sequences come from CD4+ or CD8+ T cells sorted from blood, collected in a trial of the OX40 agonist ivuxolimab. The receptors here all came from an adult with an advanced solid tumor such as melanoma, head and neck, liver or kidney cancer.

J is TRBJ2-7 and V is TRBV6-1; TRBD1 or TRBD2 may be the D gene (5 bases each). The CDR3 extends over 13 amino acids. V shed 6 bases and J shed 1 base, with 10 bases lying between them. From germline, CDR1 is MNHNS and CDR2 SASEGT. CDR3 sequence: CASRRDGSYEQYF. CDR3 nucleotides: TGTGCCAGCAGAAGGGACGGTTCCTACGAGCAGTACTTC.

This rearrangement joins TRBV6-5 to TRBJ2-7; D might be TRBD1 (6 bases). There are 15 residues in the CDR3. The germline gives CDR1 MNHEY, CDR2 SVGAGI. The V end was cut by 5 bases, the J end by 3 bases, with 17 bases between. The CDR3 spells CASSLWGRGSYEQYF. In DNA form, the CDR3 reads TGTGCCAGCAGTCTCTGGGGAAGGGGGAGCTACGAGCAGTACTTC.

The V gene is TRBV13, the J gene TRBJ1-1; D not resolved. The V end lost 0 bases, the J end lost 3 bases, and 11 bases lay between the germline ends. Per the germline V gene, CDR1 is PRHDT and CDR2 is FYEKMQ (reference sequence). This CDR3 contains 15 residues. Here the CDR3 reads CASSLGTALYTEAFF. CDR3 sequence (DNA): TGTGCCAGCAGCTTAGGGACGGCCTTGTACACTGAAGCTTTCTTT.

V usage is TRBV4-3 and J usage is TRBJ1-2; D not certain. Germline V gene sequence: CDR1 LGHNA, CDR2 YSLEER. V lost 5 bases and J 6 bases, leaving 16 bases between the germline ends. The CDR3 contains 14 residues. This CDR3 is CASSGSWAGDGYTF. Here the CDR3 DNA reads TGCGCCAGCAGCGGATCTTGGGCCGGGGATGGCTACACCTTC.

This clone came up once. This chain connects TRBV29-1 to TRBJ1-2, with 11 positions matching TRBD1. This CDR3 has 14 amino acids. Germline CDR1 SQVTM, CDR2 ANQGSEA. V trimming: 7 bases; J trimming: 5 bases; junction bases outside the gene matches: 9. For the CDR3, the DNA is TGCAGCGCCTCCGGGGACAGGGGGACGTATGGCTACACCTTC. Translating gives CSASGDRGTYGYTF.

The chain joins TRBV27 to TRBJ1-3; D remains ambiguous. The germline gives CDR1 MNHEY, CDR2 SMNVEV (reference sequence). Between the trimmed V and J ends, which lost 5 bases and 0 bases, there was a span of 8 bases. The length of the CDR3 is 14 residues. The CDR3 region has the DNA TGTGCCAGCAGTCCCTCCATCTCTGGAAACACCATATATTTT. Translated: CASSPSISGNTIYF.

The J gene is TRBJ2-7, the V gene TRBV9; no definite D call. Deletions cut 3 bases from V and 3 bases from J, with 4 bases between. This CDR3 spans 11 amino acids. Germline loops: CDR1 SGDLS, CDR2 YYNGEE. The CDR3 nucleotides read TGTGCCAGCAGCGCAGGCTACGAGCAGTACTTC. The encoded protein is CASSAGYEQYF.

The rearrangement uses TRBV4-3 and TRBJ2-3; possibly TRBD2 for D (5 bases). The V end was cut by 1 base, the J end by 2 bases, with 10 bases between. The CDR3 sequence is 15 residues long. The germline CDR1 and CDR2 sequences are LGHNA and YSLEER. CDR3 nucleotide sequence: TGCGCCAGCAGCCAAGTAACGGGGATCACAGATACGCAGTATTTT. Translation: CASSQVTGITDTQYF.

This clone was recorded only once. This chain joins TRBV10-2 and TRBJ1-4; 7 nucleotides line up with TRBD1. Unmatched junction bases numbered 6, after V lost 10 bases and J lost 4 bases. CDR1 and CDR2 from the germline V gene are WSHSY and SAAADI. This CDR3 is 13 amino acids long. In DNA, the CDR3 is TGCGCCACCACTGGGGACAGTAATGAAAAACTGTTTTTT. Protein sequence: CATTGDSNEKLFF.